This T cell receptor (beta chain) was captured in a study of OX40 agonist ivuxolimab in advanced cancers. The table came from immunoSEQ multiplex PCR; TCRdb's copy has only in-frame clones and leaves some out. The sample has tens of thousands of clones; roughly 90% are singletons. To note about this clone: What it binds is unknown.

Study-level findings and limits: There were, on average, more expanded clones in CD8+ T cells than in CD4+.

Specimen: CD4+ or CD8+ T cells sorted from blood, collected in a trial of the OX40 agonist ivuxolimab. This clonotype originated in an adult with an advanced solid tumor such as melanoma, head and neck, liver or kidney cancer.

The CDR3 bases are TGTGCAAGTCGCCTTAGGAGGCAGGTAGCGGGAGGAGAGACCCAGTACTTC. Its translation: CASRLRRQVAGGETQYF. The rearrangement joins TRBV12-2 to TRBJ2-5; the table calls TRBD2, which could not be checked here. TRBV12-2 is noted as a pseudogene. The CDR3 covers 17 residues.